The next 8 T cell receptor beta chains were all read from a single sample in a study of blood T cell repertoires in COVID-19. Libraries were prepared by immunoSEQ multiplex PCR; TCRdb keeps only in-frame clonotypes and omits some of them. Here the sample spans some 19,000 clones, roughly 85% being singletons. Sequenced sample: peripheral blood. These receptors were taken from a man older than 75 with acute or convalescent COVID-19.

The J gene is TRBJ1-1, the V gene TRBV27, with D possibly TRBD1 on 6 matching bases. The germline CDR1 and CDR2 sequences are MNHEY and SMNVEV (reference sequence). The V end lost 0 bases, the J end lost 1 base, and 15 bases lay between the germline ends. The CDR3 is 17 amino acids. Here the CDR3 DNA reads TGTGCCAGCAGTTTATCCTACAGGGATGGGGGGAACACTGAAGCTTTCTTT. This gives the protein CASSLSYRDGGNTEAFF.

The rearrangement joins TRBV2 to TRBJ1-5; D not certain. CDR1 is SNHLY and CDR2 is FYNNEI in the germline V gene. The CDR3 loop spans 12 amino acids. With 7 bases removed from V and 3 bases from J, the gap between germline ends came to 7 bases. Here the CDR3 reads CASTLFNQPQHF. CDR3 nucleotides: TGTGCCAGCACTCTTTTCAATCAGCCCCAGCATTTT.

In nucleotides, the CDR3 is TGTGCCAGCGGAAGCGGGCTGAACACTGAAGCTTTCTTT. It encodes CASGSGLNTEAFF. The rearrangement links TRBV12-3 or TRBV12-4 to TRBJ1-1; D is unresolved. Trimming cost V 8 bases and J 0 bases, with 10 bases left between them. The CDR3 extends over 13 amino acids.

This clone came up a few times. This rearrangement joins TRBV29-1 to TRBJ1-4; no definite D call. V was clipped by 3 bases and J by 0 bases, with 8 bases between them. This CDR3 is built from 14 residues. The germline V gene has CDR1 SQVTM and CDR2 ANQGSEA. The DNA for the CDR3 is TGCAGCGTTGAGGAGGATGCAACTAATGAAAAACTGTTTTTT. Translated: CSVEEDATNEKLFF.

This chain joins TRBV29-1 and TRBJ2-5; 7 positions match TRBD1. With V trimmed by 6 bases and J by 3 bases, 10 bases remained unmatched. Germline V CDR1 and CDR2: SQVTM, ANQGSEA. The CDR3 contains 14 residues. CDR3 sequence: CSVHPPGQKETQYF. CDR3 nucleotides: TGCAGCGTCCACCCCCCGGGACAGAAAGAGACCCAGTACTTC.

The J gene is TRBJ2-3, the V gene TRBV5-6, with 10 bases that match TRBD1. The J segment lost 1 base and the V segment lost 4 bases, leaving 6 bases of the junction unmatched. Looked up from germline, CDR1 is SGHDT and CDR2 is YYEEEE. CDR3 length: 16 residues. For the CDR3, the DNA is TGTGCCAGCAGCACCGACAGGGGGCCCCGCACAGATACGCAGTATTTT. Protein: CASSTDRGPRTDTQYF.

The gene calls are TRBV30 and TRBJ2-3, with D maybe TRBD2 (5 bases). Germline CDR1 is GTSNPN and CDR2 is SVGIG (reference sequence). The ends were cut back, 4 bases at V and 6 bases at J, with 14 bases in the middle. The CDR3 loop spans 13 amino acids. The CDR3 DNA sequence: TGTGCCTGGAAAATCCCGGGGTTCGATACGCAGTATTTT. It yields the protein CAWKIPGFDTQYF.

The chain uses TRBV14 and TRBJ1-2; D unclear. The V gene's germline CDR1 is SGHDN and CDR2 FVKESK. V was trimmed by 0 bases and J by 8 bases, leaving 13 bases between them. The CDR3 sequence is 14 residues long. In DNA form, the CDR3 reads TGTGCCAGCAGCCAAGATTGGGCAGGAAGGGGCTACACCTTC. Translated, it gives CASSQDWAGRGYTF.